These 10 T cell receptor beta chains came from one sample sequenced in a study of T cells in narcolepsy (dated by TCRdb to the late 2010s). The library was built by means of the immunoSEQ multiplex PCR assay. Here the immuneACCESS table is served through TCRdb, limited to in-frame sequences with V and J called. Missing clones are a known gap in these copies; in checked studies unresolved V genes cover under half, and the rest lacks a known reason. The sample yields under 40,000 clones; about four fifths were counted once. Roughly 1.3% of the sample belongs to the ten largest clones. Sequencing was performed on CD45RA- memory CD4+ T cells from PBMCs. The label giving this sample's cell subset or site can be read as: memory T cells sorted ex vivo from peripheral blood. The receptors here all came from a human donor with narcolepsy.

The chain has TRBV28 and TRBJ1-5; D gene ambiguous. V lost 4 bases, J lost 5 bases, and 6 bases lay in between. Germline values: CDR1 MDHEN, CDR2 SYDVKM. The CDR3 has 12 amino acids. The CDR3 loop is CASSYEHQPQHF. The CDR3 DNA follows: TGTGCCAGCAGTTATGAGCATCAGCCCCAGCATTTT.

The chain employs TRBV10-3 and TRBJ1-5, with 7 bases matching TRBD1. J was trimmed by 6 bases and V by 4 bases; bases with no gene match: 9. CDR1 is ENHRY, CDR2 SYGVKD, per germline. The CDR3 runs to 15 residues. The CDR3 sequence is CAISVGQAEGQPQHF. The CDR3 bases are TGTGCCATCAGTGTAGGACAGGCTGAGGGTCAGCCCCAGCATTTT.

The chain is built from TRBV28 and TRBJ2-1; D call uncertain. Germline values: CDR1 MDHEN, CDR2 SYDVKM. The CDR3 has 12 residues. Trimming stripped 6 bases from V and 15 bases from J, with 18 bases between. CDR3 amino acids: CASSSLGSAGFF. For the CDR3, the DNA is TGTGCCAGCAGCTCCCTTGGTTCTGCCGGGTTCTTC.

The chain couples TRBV28 to TRBJ2-7; 7 nucleotides line up with TRBD1. CDR1 and CDR2 (germline): MDHEN, SYDVKM. This CDR3 spans 15 amino acids. V gave up 4 bases and J gave up 2 bases; unmatched junction bases: 8. This chain's CDR3 is CASSSQGVPTYEQYF. Written as DNA, the CDR3 is TGTGCCAGCAGTTCTCAGGGGGTTCCAACCTACGAGCAGTACTTC. Filled out from reference TRBV28 and TRBJ2-7, the complete variable domain reads DVKVTQSSRYLVKRTGEKVFLECVQDMDHENMFWYRQDPGLGLRLIYFSYDVKMKEKGDIPEGYSVSREKKERFSLILESASTNQTSMYLCASSSQGVPTYEQYFGPGTRLTVT.

The gene calls are TRBV2 and TRBJ1-2; no definite D call. The length of the CDR3 is 14 residues. Germline lookup yields CDR1 SNHLY and CDR2 FYNNEI. The V gene lost 2 bases and the J gene lost 7 bases, with 14 bases spanning the gap. The CDR3 DNA reads TGTGCCAGCAGTGAATCGGGAGGGTACCGTGGCTACACCTTC. Translation: CASSESGGYRGYTF.

The CDR3 DNA follows: TGTGCCAGCAGTGGGACAGCCTACGAGCAGTACTTC. Translation gives CASSGTAYEQYF. This sequence joins TRBV6-6 and TRBJ2-7, with 7 bases aligning to TRBD1. The V gene end was trimmed by 5 bases and the J gene end by 2 bases; junction bases not matched to a gene: 0. The germline V gene encodes CDR1 MNHNY and CDR2 SVGAGI (reference sequence). The CDR3 spans 12 residues.

CDR3: CATSRGERTDTQYF. For the CDR3, the DNA is TGTGCCACCAGCAGAGGTGAGCGCACAGATACGCAGTATTTT. The chain has TRBV15 and TRBJ2-3, with D uncertain. The CDR3 spans 14 residues. The germline CDR1 and CDR2 sequences are LNHNV and YYDKDF (reference sequence). V was cut by 1 base and J by 1 base, with 6 bases left in between.

The chain links TRBV20-1 to TRBJ1-2; a weak D match, TRBD1 (5 bases). Trimming shortened V by 5 bases and J by 8 bases, and 12 bases separated the two germline ends. CDR3 size: 11 residues. The germline CDR1 and CDR2 sequences are DFQATT and SNEGSKA (reference sequence). CDR3 sequence: CSAANWDGYTF. The DNA for the CDR3 is TGCAGTGCTGCTAATTGGGACGGCTACACCTTC.

The count of this clone is one. The chain combines TRBV19 with TRBJ1-1, with D possibly being TRBD1 (5 bases). Germline V gene lookup returns CDR1 LNHDA and CDR2 SQIVND (reference sequence). V was pared by 4 bases and J by 4 bases, with 13 bases between. CDR3 size: 14 residues. The CDR3 region is CASSSYIQGTEAFF. The CDR3 DNA reads TGTGCCAGTAGTAGCTACATTCAGGGCACTGAAGCTTTCTTT.

The gene calls are TRBV5-1 and TRBJ2-1; no clear D. Germline V gene data show CDR1 as SGHRS and CDR2 as YFSETQ. V lost 2 bases, J lost 0 bases, and 9 bases lay in between. This CDR3 is 15 amino acids long. This CDR3 reads CASSLRQSSYNEQFF. The CDR3 region has the DNA TGCGCCAGCAGCTTAAGGCAGAGCTCCTACAATGAGCAGTTCTTC. Looking up the rest from reference TRBV5-1 and TRBJ2-1 gives the full variable domain: KAGVTQTPRYLIKTRGQQVTLSCSPISGHRSVSWYQQTPGQGLQFLFEYFSETQRNKGNFPGRFSGRQFSNSRSEMNVSTLELGDSALYLCASSLRQSSYNEQFFGPGTRLTVL.